This T cell receptor (beta chain) was recovered during a study of blood T cell repertoires in COVID-19. Profiled with immunoSEQ multiplex PCR; TCRdb holds only in-frame clones, not every one. Of a few hundred thousand clones in the sample, nearly 90% were seen once. Individuals in the exposed group had encountered a COVID-19 case within 2 weeks preceding study entry. The CDR3 is 15 amino acids. Germline V gives CDR1 SEHNR, CDR2 FQNEAQ (reference sequence). V was clipped by 2 bases and J by 3 bases; unmatched bases: 2. Sequences were obtained from PBMCs or T cells enriched from blood (not recorded which). The sequence derives from a woman aged 18-35 years who had been exposed to COVID-19. This chain joins TRBV7-9 and TRBJ2-3; 10 bases are a match to TRBD1. The CDR3 DNA is TGTGCCAGCAGCTTAACGGGACAGGGGACAGATACGCAGTATTTT. This gives the protein CASSLTGQGTDTQYF.